This T cell receptor (beta chain) was identified during a study of blood T cell repertoires in COVID-19. Across the study: The cDNA or gDNA used as material had been derived from T cells, B-cell-depleted T cells, or PBMCs.

The CDR3 has 14 amino acids. Germline V lookup: CDR1 SGHRS, CDR2 YFSETQ. V gave up 4 bases and J gave up 3 bases; unmatched junction bases: 6. Some clones are missing from TCRdb's copy, which holds only in-frame ones; the method was immunoSEQ multiplex PCR. The table includes 150,000 to 200,000 clones, about four fifths detected once. The chain couples TRBV5-1 to TRBJ1-2, with 7 bases lining up with TRBD1. The specimen was peripheral blood. The clonotype originates from a man in his 70s with active or convalescent COVID-19. This CDR3 reads CASSTLGQDYGYTF. CDR3 DNA: TGCGCCAGCAGCACCCTCGGACAGGACTATGGCTACACCTTC.